This is a list of T cell receptor beta chains from one sample in a study of T cells after yellow fever vaccination. TCRdb passed the 5' RACE reads through MiXCR, listing each CDR3 protein once. The sample consists of 200,000 to 250,000 distinct CDR3 sequences, about 7% of them appearing once. Material: CD4+ T cells sorted from PBMCs, obtained 15 days after the yellow fever booster vaccination. These receptor sequences come from a man under 40 who received the YFV17D yellow fever vaccine. Both conserved end residues are part of each CDR3. Fields, in order: clone size, D gene, J gene, V gene, CDR3 DNA, CDR3 protein. A D gene is named only where the DNA matches it firmly. Only some rows state a clone size, as once, few, many or a class for expanded clones.

clone_size: .; d_call: .; j_call: TRBJ2-6; v_call: TRBV3-1; cdr3_nt: TGTGCCAGCAGCCATGGCCAAATAGGCCTTTTGGGTAGTGGGGCCAACGTCCTGACTTTC; cdr3_aa: CASSHGQIGLLGSGANVLTF
clone_size: many; d_call: .; j_call: TRBJ2-3; v_call: TRBV20-1; cdr3_nt: TGCAGTGCTAGAGATCCCAGCGGAAAACGCACAGATACGCAGTATTTT; cdr3_aa: CSARDPSGKRTDTQYF
clone_size: many; d_call: TRBD2; j_call: TRBJ2-1; v_call: TRBV7-2; cdr3_nt: TGTGCCAGCAGCTTACGGCGGGAGGTTGAGCAGTTCTTC; cdr3_aa: CASSLRREVEQFF
clone_size: .; d_call: TRBD1; j_call: TRBJ2-1; v_call: TRBV29-1; cdr3_nt: TGCAGCGTTGCAGGGGACAGCCGTAATGAGCAGTTCTTC; cdr3_aa: CSVAGDSRNEQFF
clone_size: many; d_call: .; j_call: TRBJ2-1; v_call: TRBV20-1; cdr3_nt: TGCAGTGCTCTCCCGGGGGCCGACAATGAGCAGTTCTTC; cdr3_aa: CSALPGADNEQFF
clone_size: few; d_call: .; j_call: TRBJ2-7; v_call: TRBV29-1; cdr3_nt: TGCAGCGTTGTTCGGGGGATGGGGTCCTGGGCCTACGAGCAGTACTTC; cdr3_aa: CSVVRGMGSWAYEQYF
clone_size: many; d_call: .; j_call: TRBJ2-7; v_call: TRBV7-2; cdr3_nt: TGTGCCAGCAGCTGGGAGGGGGGCGGATCCTACGAGCAGTACTTC; cdr3_aa: CASSWEGGGSYEQYF
clone_size: few; d_call: .; j_call: TRBJ1-1; v_call: TRBV20-1; cdr3_nt: TGCACCCCCTCTAGGGGCCTCGACGACACTGAAGCTTTCTTT; cdr3_aa: CTPSRGLDDTEAFF
clone_size: many; d_call: .; j_call: TRBJ2-1; v_call: TRBV5-1; cdr3_nt: TGCGCCAGCAGACTAGGGACGGAGAATGAGCAGTTCTTC; cdr3_aa: CASRLGTENEQFF
clone_size: few; d_call: TRBD1; j_call: TRBJ2-7; v_call: TRBV27; cdr3_nt: TGTGCCAGTACTGGGGGACAGCGCTACGAGCAGTACTTC; cdr3_aa: CASTGGQRYEQYF
clone_size: .; d_call: .; j_call: TRBJ1-1; v_call: TRBV20-1; cdr3_nt: TGCAGTGCTAGTACACAGGGCGCAGGTAGAAGAACTGAAGCTTTCTTT; cdr3_aa: CSASTQGAGRRTEAFF
clone_size: many; d_call: .; j_call: TRBJ2-1; v_call: TRBV19; cdr3_nt: TGTGCCAGTAGACCGTACGGAATTAATGAGCAGTTCTTC; cdr3_aa: CASRPYGINEQFF
clone_size: .; d_call: TRBD1; j_call: TRBJ2-7; v_call: TRBV19; cdr3_nt: TGTGCCAGTAGGACCCCCGGGACAGGGGAGGACGAGCAGTACTTC; cdr3_aa: CASRTPGTGEDEQYF
clone_size: few; d_call: .; j_call: TRBJ2-1; v_call: TRBV6-5; cdr3_nt: TGTGCCAGCAGTTACGTCGGGACTCCTGTGAACAATGAGCAGTTCTTC; cdr3_aa: CASSYVGTPVNNEQFF
clone_size: many; d_call: .; j_call: TRBJ1-5; v_call: TRBV19; cdr3_nt: TGTGCCAGTAGAACCCGGGGCAATCAGCCCCAGCATTTT; cdr3_aa: CASRTRGNQPQHF
clone_size: few; d_call: TRBD2; j_call: TRBJ2-2; v_call: TRBV20-1; cdr3_nt: TGCAGTGGACTAGCGAGCACCGGGGAGCTGTTTTTT; cdr3_aa: CSGLASTGELFF
clone_size: many; d_call: .; j_call: TRBJ2-3; v_call: TRBV29-1; cdr3_nt: TGCAGCGTTGAAGACAGGATGGGATCATCCCAGGGCACAGATACGCAGTATTTT; cdr3_aa: CSVEDRMGSSQGTDTQYF
clone_size: few; d_call: TRBD1; j_call: TRBJ2-5; v_call: TRBV9; cdr3_nt: TGTGCCAGCAGCGGCTCGGGACAGATCGTAGAGACCCAGTACTTC; cdr3_aa: CASSGSGQIVETQYF
clone_size: few; d_call: .; j_call: TRBJ2-3; v_call: TRBV29-1; cdr3_nt: TGCAGCGTTGAGGGGGAGGCGGCCTCGACAGATACGCAGTATTTT; cdr3_aa: CSVEGEAASTDTQYF
clone_size: few; d_call: .; j_call: TRBJ1-1; v_call: TRBV5-1; cdr3_nt: TGCGCCAGCAGCTTGGGTATGGTCGGGAACACTGAAGCTTTCTTT; cdr3_aa: CASSLGMVGNTEAFF
clone_size: many; d_call: .; j_call: TRBJ2-5; v_call: TRBV18; cdr3_nt: TGTGCCAGCTCACCACCGGAGGCGGGAAGGCACGGAGAGACCCAGTACTTC; cdr3_aa: CASSPPEAGRHGETQYF
clone_size: many; d_call: .; j_call: TRBJ2-7; v_call: TRBV20-1; cdr3_nt: TGCAGTGCTGGAAACCTGGACGGAGCCTACGAGCAGTACTTC; cdr3_aa: CSAGNLDGAYEQYF
clone_size: .; d_call: TRBD1; j_call: TRBJ1-6; v_call: TRBV25-1; cdr3_nt: TGTGCCAGCAGTGGCCCGGACAGGGCTGGCTCACCCCTCCACTTT; cdr3_aa: CASSGPDRAGSPLHF
clone_size: few; d_call: TRBD2; j_call: TRBJ2-7; v_call: TRBV7-8; cdr3_nt: TGTGCCAGCATCAAGCGGGAGGGCCAGGGAGAGCAGTACTTC; cdr3_aa: CASIKREGQGEQYF
clone_size: few; d_call: TRBD1; j_call: TRBJ2-7; v_call: TRBV5-1; cdr3_nt: TGCGCCAGCAGCTGGGGACAGGGCGAGCAGTACTTC; cdr3_aa: CASSWGQGEQYF
clone_size: .; d_call: TRBD2; j_call: TRBJ2-3; v_call: TRBV24-1; cdr3_nt: TGTGCCACCAACTCTGGATCGCGGGAGCGAAGCACAGATACGCAGTATTTT; cdr3_aa: CATNSGSRERSTDTQYF
clone_size: many; d_call: .; j_call: TRBJ2-5; v_call: TRBV5-1; cdr3_nt: TGCGCCAGCAGCTTGGGTGGACGGGAAGAGACCCAGTACTTC; cdr3_aa: CASSLGGREETQYF
clone_size: .; d_call: .; j_call: TRBJ2-2; v_call: TRBV24-1; cdr3_nt: TGTGCCACCGAAGGGCTAAACATGGGCACCGGGGAGCTGTTTTTT; cdr3_aa: CATEGLNMGTGELFF
clone_size: .; d_call: TRBD2; j_call: TRBJ2-3; v_call: TRBV6-5; cdr3_nt: TGTGCCAGCAGTTACGAGGCTAGCGGAGGGGTCACAGATACGCAGTATTTT; cdr3_aa: CASSYEASGGVTDTQYF
clone_size: .; d_call: .; j_call: TRBJ2-3; v_call: TRBV20-1; cdr3_nt: TGCAGTGCTGGTCGGGGGAACACAGATACGCAGTATTTT; cdr3_aa: CSAGRGNTDTQYF
clone_size: few; d_call: TRBD2; j_call: TRBJ2-5; v_call: TRBV11-2; cdr3_nt: TGTGCCAGCAGCTTGACTAGCGGGAGTCAGACCCAGTACTTC; cdr3_aa: CASSLTSGSQTQYF
clone_size: .; d_call: .; j_call: TRBJ2-4; v_call: TRBV11-2; cdr3_nt: TGTGCCAGCAGCTTAGTGAAAGAACACATTCAGTACTTC; cdr3_aa: CASSLVKEHIQYF
clone_size: many; d_call: TRBD1; j_call: TRBJ2-7; v_call: TRBV7-2; cdr3_nt: TGTGCCAGCAGCTTAGGTGACAGGGGCGGGTACGAGCAGTACTTC; cdr3_aa: CASSLGDRGGYEQYF
clone_size: few; d_call: .; j_call: TRBJ2-7; v_call: TRBV5-1; cdr3_nt: TGCGCCAGCAGCTTAGTGGGGTCGGACGAGCAGTACTTC; cdr3_aa: CASSLVGSDEQYF
clone_size: .; d_call: .; j_call: TRBJ2-3; v_call: TRBV20-1; cdr3_nt: TGCAGTGCTAGAGAGGGCGGCAGAGAGAGTTTTGGTACGCAGTATTTT; cdr3_aa: CSAREGGRESFGTQYF
clone_size: .; d_call: .; j_call: TRBJ2-5; v_call: TRBV25-1; cdr3_nt: TGTGCCAGCAGGGCGGGGACAGCACAAGAGACCCAGTACTTC; cdr3_aa: CASRAGTAQETQYF
clone_size: .; d_call: .; j_call: TRBJ2-1; v_call: TRBV7-9; cdr3_nt: TGTGCCAGCGGCCCAGGGCTAGCCGTTTCCTACAATGAGCAGTTCTTC; cdr3_aa: CASGPGLAVSYNEQFF
clone_size: .; d_call: TRBD1; j_call: TRBJ2-4; v_call: TRBV7-8; cdr3_nt: TGTGCCAGCAGCAACCGGGACAGGGGTTCCAAAAACATTCAGTACTTC; cdr3_aa: CASSNRDRGSKNIQYF
clone_size: .; d_call: TRBD2; j_call: TRBJ2-1; v_call: TRBV12-3/TRBV12-4; cdr3_nt: TGTGCCAGCCTCTATGCGGGAGGGTACAATGAGCAGTTCTTC; cdr3_aa: CASLYAGGYNEQFF
clone_size: many; d_call: .; j_call: TRBJ1-5; v_call: TRBV7-8; cdr3_nt: TGTGCCAGCAGCTTTGGGCGGCTCAATCAGCCCCAGCATTTT; cdr3_aa: CASSFGRLNQPQHF
clone_size: .; d_call: .; j_call: TRBJ1-3; v_call: TRBV7-3; cdr3_nt: TGTGCCAGCAGCCCCATTCCTGGAAACACCATATATTTT; cdr3_aa: CASSPIPGNTIYF
clone_size: .; d_call: TRBD1; j_call: TRBJ2-4; v_call: TRBV5-1; cdr3_nt: TGCGCCAGCAGCGAGGGACAGGCCAAAAACATTCAGTACTTC; cdr3_aa: CASSEGQAKNIQYF
clone_size: many; d_call: .; j_call: TRBJ2-7; v_call: TRBV19; cdr3_nt: TGTGCCAGTAGTACCTCTAGCTCAGCAGACTACGAGCAGTACTTC; cdr3_aa: CASSTSSSADYEQYF
clone_size: few; d_call: .; j_call: TRBJ1-1; v_call: TRBV27; cdr3_nt: TGTGCCAGCAGTATCTACCCAAGGAACACTGAAGCTTTCTTT; cdr3_aa: CASSIYPRNTEAFF
clone_size: few; d_call: .; j_call: TRBJ1-1; v_call: TRBV20-1; cdr3_nt: TGCAGTGCTAGACCTTGGGACAAGAACACTGAAGCTTTCTTT; cdr3_aa: CSARPWDKNTEAFF
clone_size: .; d_call: .; j_call: TRBJ2-2; v_call: TRBV20-1; cdr3_nt: TGCAGTGCTAGTGATCCTAGCGAGTTCGGGGAGCTGTTTTTT; cdr3_aa: CSASDPSEFGELFF